This T cell receptor beta chain is from a study of human T cells and chemical hapten exposure. Study findings and constraints: Sensitization with DPC brought no change to TCRs above 1 in 1000 in frequency.

Unique molecular identifiers were linked by the library to individual cDNA molecules. Authors' methods: Per sample, the median was 95,638 TCRs, with values from 23,224 to 690,600. TCRdb passed the RACE reads through MiXCR, listing each CDR3 protein once. TCRdb's processing, not the authors', yielded these V and J calls. Among approximately 81,000 distinct CDR3 sequences listed, over 6.5% were seen once. Sample time point: healthy volunteer bleed at 6 weeks. Total RNA was isolated from whole blood that had not been fractionated. This clonotype was recorded at least ten times. Its target is not known. This clonotype was sampled from a male donor in good health. Some clones in this sample may be carry-over from other donors' samples. The sequenced sample consisted of whole blood.

DNA for the CDR3: TGTGCCAGCTCTCCGGGACAGAGTAATTCACCCCTCCACTTT. It yields the protein CASSPGQSNSPLHF. The rearrangement uses TRBV7-6 and TRBJ1-6; 7 positions match TRBD1. V lost 8 bases to trimming and J lost 6 bases; unmatched junction nucleotides: 7. Per germline, CDR1 SGHVS and CDR2 FNYEAQ. This CDR3 is 14 amino acids long.